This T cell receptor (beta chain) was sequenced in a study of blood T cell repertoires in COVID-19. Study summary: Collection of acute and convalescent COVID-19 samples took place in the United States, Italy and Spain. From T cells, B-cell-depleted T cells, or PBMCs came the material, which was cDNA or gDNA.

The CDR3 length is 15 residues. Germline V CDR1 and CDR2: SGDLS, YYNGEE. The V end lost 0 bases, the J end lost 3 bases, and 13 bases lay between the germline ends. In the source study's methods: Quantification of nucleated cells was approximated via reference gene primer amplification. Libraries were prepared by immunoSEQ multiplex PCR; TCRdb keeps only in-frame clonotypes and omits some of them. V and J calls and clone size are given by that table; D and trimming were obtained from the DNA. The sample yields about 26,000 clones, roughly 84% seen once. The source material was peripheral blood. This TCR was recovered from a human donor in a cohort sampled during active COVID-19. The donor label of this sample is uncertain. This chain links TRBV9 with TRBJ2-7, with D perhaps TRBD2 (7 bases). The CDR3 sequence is CASSVGGGDLYEQYF. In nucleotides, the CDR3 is TGTGCCAGCAGCGTAGGAGGGGGGGACCTCTACGAGCAGTACTTC. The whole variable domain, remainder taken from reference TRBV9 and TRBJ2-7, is DSGVTQTPKHLITATGQRVTLRCSPRSGDLSVYWYQQSLDQGLQFLIQYYNGEERAKGNILERFSAQQFPDLHSELNLSSLELGDSALYFCASSVGGGDLYEQYFGPGTRLTVT.